This T cell receptor (beta chain) comes out of a study of CD8 T cells in ankylosing spondylitis. Overall study findings and caveats: Disease-associated clones were reportedly significantly overrepresented in matched ankylosing spondylitis synovial fluid. Disease-linked clones bore a CD8+ phenotype, appearing relatively rarely in peripheral blood. Ankylosing spondylitis blood appeared to be characterized by a TCR beta motif of 8 or 9 highly homologous variants.

Turning to this clonotype: What it recognizes is unknown.

Germline V gives CDR1 DFQATT, CDR2 SNEGSKA (reference sequence). Trimming left V 5 bases short and J 1 base short, with 12 bases between. This CDR3 is built from 14 residues. TCRdb independently ran MiXCR on the 5' RACE reads; one entry per CDR3 protein. The sample yields a few hundred thousand distinct CDR3 sequences, roughly 15% seen once. Sample: blood, either unsorted or a sorted T cell fraction (not recorded which). The clonotype originates from a male donor with ankylosing spondylitis. The rearrangement joins TRBV20-1 to TRBJ2-1, with D unresolved. CDR3 in amino acids: CSAETRPSYNEQFF. The CDR3 nucleotides are TGCAGTGCTGAAACTCGGCCGTCCTACAATGAGCAGTTCTTC.